This T cell receptor (beta chain) appears in the sequencing data of a study of T-cell memory formation after mild COVID-19. Looking at the study overall: TCR clusters mostly belonged to single donors.

Via MiXCR, TCRdb re-called the 5' RACE reads, giving one row per CDR3 protein. The sample lists about 390,000 distinct CDR3 sequences; about 15% were seen once. The TCR sequence derives from a man between 18 and 35 years old who had mild COVID-19 (a few samples of this study predate the infection). Cell type and time point are not known. Sequencing was done on a sample of PBMCs or a T cell subset sorted from them (not recorded which).

The DNA of the CDR3 is TGCGCCAGCAGCCAATGGCTATCAGGAGGGAATGAGCAGTTCTTC. Translated, it gives CASSQWLSGGNEQFF. This chain joins TRBV4-3 and TRBJ2-1, with D tentatively TRBD2 (6 bases). The CDR3 consists of 15 residues. The germline V and J ends were trimmed by 2 bases and 7 bases, with 15 bases remaining between them. Germline-derived CDR1 and CDR2 are LGHNA and YSLEER.